The present TCR beta chain was sequenced within a study of T cell clonotyping in hematopoietic cell transplantation. The sample's time point: recipient sample about 28 days before transplant, after cytoreduction. The protocol was immunoSEQ multiplex PCR, while the TCRdb copy is restricted to in-frame clones and leaves out a portion. The top ten hold 1.5% to 2% of the sample, which has tens of thousands of clones, about 96% seen once. Overall study results and limits: Recipient TCR diversity dropped after transplant; expanded clonotypes rose from day 30 to 180.

Comment on this clone: Its antigen is unidentified.

The TCR sequence derives from a woman aged 50 to 60 with acute myeloid leukemia. Some clones in this sample may be carry-over from other donors' samples. The sequences come from peripheral blood mononuclear cells, collected before stem cell transplant.

CDR3 DNA: TGCAGCGTCACAGGGGGGAGCTCTGGAAACACCATATATTTT. Translated, it gives CSVTGGSSGNTIYF. The chain carries TRBV29-1 and TRBJ1-3, with TRBD1 identical over 8 bases. Germline lookup yields CDR1 SQVTM and CDR2 ANQGSEA. This CDR3 region has 14 residues. Trimming took 6 bases from V and 0 from J; bases not matched to a gene: 4.